This T cell receptor beta chain was captured in a study of OX40 agonist ivuxolimab in advanced cancers. Whole-study context: Cancers in dose escalation were hepatocellular, melanoma, renal cell and head and neck. Overall study findings and caveats: Expanded clones belonging to CD8+ T cells outnumbered, on average, those of CD4+. At doses 0.1 to 3.0 mg/kg, CD4+ and CD8+ clones expanded.

Germline values: CDR1 SNHLY, CDR2 FYNNEI. CDR3 size: 15 residues. With V trimmed by 5 bases and J by 2 bases, 7 bases remained unmatched. Only one count was recorded for this clone. Its antigen is currently unknown. Assay used: immunoSEQ multiplex PCR; TCRdb lists only in-frame clones, some missing. The table includes almost 80,000 clones, 70% to 85% detected once. This material consisted of CD4+ or CD8+ T cells sorted from blood, taken in a trial of the OX40 agonist ivuxolimab. The receptor comes from an adult with an advanced solid tumor such as melanoma, head and neck, liver or kidney cancer. The chain links TRBV2 to TRBJ1-2, with 8 bases lining up with TRBD1. In nucleotides, the CDR3 is TGTGCCAGCAGTCAAGGGACAGGATTAAACTATGGCTACACCTTC. This encodes CASSQGTGLNYGYTF.